This paragraph reports one T cell receptor (beta chain). Its antigen is as yet unknown. Roughly 10 milliliters of peripheral blood were drawn from each donor into EDTA-treated tubes. Total RNA extraction produced at least 5.5 micrograms (per sample) for the study. The germline V and J ends were trimmed by 0 bases and 0 bases, with 12 bases remaining between them. CDR3 length equals 17 residues. CDR1 is SEHNR and CDR2 is FQNEAQ in the germline V gene (reference sequence). This record comes from a study of blood T cells in healthy people across ages. Study-wide background: About one barcoded TCR beta cDNA was captured per two T cells.

Regarding the study as a whole: Significant beta diversity loss was already apparent by age about 39, declining roughly linearly.

PCR was performed a second time for about 7 to 11 cycles using a sample-barcoded 5' primer and a J-beta primer mix. Each CDR3 protein gets one entry after TCRdb re-called the 5' RACE reads with MiXCR. The data contain about 1.6 million distinct CDR3 sequences, about 35% of them singletons. The sample was blood. The receptor was derived from a woman in her 30s in good health. J is TRBJ2-1 and V is TRBV7-9; D is unclear. This CDR3 reads CASSLAHSGPSYNEQFF. In DNA form, the CDR3 reads TGTGCCAGCAGCTTAGCGCACTCGGGCCCCTCCTACAATGAGCAGTTCTTC.